One sample yielded the 13 T cell receptor beta chains listed below, sequenced in a study of T-cell memory formation after mild COVID-19. TCRdb called the 5' RACE reads again in MiXCR, with one record for every CDR3 protein. The top ten hold 30% to 35% of the sample, which has under 85,000 distinct CDR3 sequences, 11% to 15% seen once. Sequenced sample: PBMCs or a T cell subset sorted from them (not recorded which). The receptors come from an adult woman who had mild COVID-19 (a few samples of this study predate the infection). Cell type and time point are not known.

The rearrangement links TRBV4-1 to TRBJ2-3; D tentatively reads TRBD1 or TRBD2 (5 bases each). V was clipped by 7 bases and J by 0 bases, with 14 bases between them. CDR1 is MGHRA, CDR2 YSYEKL, per germline. The CDR3 length is 15 residues. The CDR3 nucleotides read TGCGCCAGCATGCCTGGGGGAGCTAGCACAGATACGCAGTATTTT. It translates to CASMPGGASTDTQYF.

The chain recombines TRBV5-4 with TRBJ2-7; D could derive from TRBD1 or TRBD2 (5 bases each). Germline V gene sequence: CDR1 SGHNT, CDR2 YYREEE (reference sequence). The CDR3 sequence is 15 residues long. V lost 4 bases to trimming and J lost 1 base, with 15 bases between them. DNA of the CDR3: TGTGCCAGCAGCCCGGGACCGAACCCATCCTACGAGCAGTACTTC. Its protein is CASSPGPNPSYEQYF. Full variable domain (remainder filled in from reference TRBV5-4 and TRBJ2-7): ETGVTQSPTHLIKTRGQQVTLRCSSQSGHNTVSWYQQALGQGPQFIFQYYREEENGRGNFPPRFSGLQFPNYSSELNVNALELDDSALYLCASSPGPNPSYEQYFGPGTRLTVT.

This clonotype is a singleton in its sample. The CDR3: CASSLTIAGTGTDTQYF. The CDR3, as DNA: TGTGCCAGCAGCTTGACTATCGCCGGGACCGGCACAGATACGCAGTATTTT. This chain connects TRBV7-3 to TRBJ2-3; D could derive from TRBD1 or TRBD2 (5 bases each). V shed 3 bases and J shed 1 base, with 17 bases lying between them. The length of the CDR3 is 17 residues. Per germline, CDR1 SGHTA and CDR2 FQGTGA.

There are a few counts of this clonotype. The V call is TRBV11-3, the J call TRBJ2-7; no firm D call. V dropped 6 bases and J dropped 5 bases, with 8 bases sitting between them. The CDR3 runs to 11 residues. Germline V gene data show CDR1 as SGHNT and CDR2 as YENEEA. CDR3 residues: CASSYTHEQYF. The DNA for the CDR3 is TGTGCCAGCAGTTATACCCACGAGCAGTACTTC.

V usage is TRBV12-3 or TRBV12-4 and J usage is TRBJ1-5, with 8 bases identical to TRBD1. J lost 5 bases, V lost 6 bases, and 9 bases had no gene match. This CDR3 has 15 residues. DNA of the CDR3: TGTGCCAGCAGGACAGGGGTTGGGGCCTATCAGCCCCAGCATTTT. This translates into CASRTGVGAYQPQHF.

The CDR3 loop reads CASSQVAGGAWDTEAFF. The CDR3 DNA reads as TGCGCCAGCAGCCAAGTCGCAGGGGGCGCTTGGGACACTGAAGCTTTCTTT. The chain recombines TRBV4-1 with TRBJ1-1; 8 bases are shared with TRBD1. The germline CDR1 and CDR2 sequences are MGHRA and YSYEKL. The CDR3 is 17 amino acids. V was pared by 1 base and J by 3 bases, with 10 bases of the junction left unmatched.

J is TRBJ2-1 and V is TRBV27, with D tentatively TRBD1 (5 bases). The CDR3 covers 14 residues. Germline CDR1 is MNHEY and CDR2 is SMNVEV (reference sequence). Trimming took 5 bases from V and 6 from J, leaving 14 bases between them. The CDR3 DNA reads TGTGCCAGCAGTCCCCTCCTTAGGGGCAATGAGCAGTTCTTC. This translates into CASSPLLRGNEQFF.

This clonotype came up a few times. This chain connects TRBV4-1 to TRBJ2-5; TRBD2 agrees at 12 bases. The germline gives CDR1 MGHRA, CDR2 YSYEKL. The CDR3 runs to 16 residues. The junction had 3 bases not matched to a gene; V was cut back by 1 base and J by 3 bases. The DNA for the CDR3 is TGCGCCAGCAGCCAAGCAGCTAGCGGGGGGGAAGAGACCCAGTACTTC. As protein: CASSQAASGGEETQYF.

This chain joins TRBV29-1 and TRBJ2-1; no reliable D call. Looked up from germline, CDR1 is SQVTM and CDR2 is ANQGSEA. The CDR3 is 11 residues long. The ends were cut back, 7 bases at V and 4 bases at J, with 8 bases in the middle. The CDR3, as DNA: TGCAGCGCCGCAGAGTACAATGAGCAGTTCTTC. This gives the protein CSAAEYNEQFF.

The chain recombines TRBV29-1 with TRBJ2-7; TRBD2 is a possible D gene (6 bases). CDR1 is SQVTM and CDR2 is ANQGSEA in the germline V gene. V was shortened by 1 base and J by 2 bases, with 12 bases between the two germline ends. The CDR3 length is 14 residues. CDR3: CSVEGIAGTYEQYF. The CDR3 DNA reads TGCAGCGTTGAAGGGATTGCGGGGACCTACGAGCAGTACTTC.

This clonotype was seen a few times. The V call is TRBV12-3 or TRBV12-4, the J call TRBJ1-1; 7 bases are a match to TRBD1. V shed 3 bases and J 0 bases; nucleotides not matched to a gene: 1. This CDR3 is built from 14 residues. The CDR3 sequence: CASSLGQMNTEAFF. CDR3 nucleotide sequence: TGTGCCAGCAGTTTGGGACAGATGAACACTGAAGCTTTCTTT.

In this sample, this clonotype turned up a few times. This sequence joins TRBV24-1 and TRBJ2-5; no firm D call. The CDR3 extends over 11 amino acids. V was cut by 7 bases and J by 5 bases, with 7 bases left in between. Germline CDR1 is KGHDR and CDR2 is SFDVKD. The CDR3 spells CATRQGETQYF. In DNA, the CDR3 is TGTGCCACCAGGCAAGGGGAGACCCAGTACTTC.

The chain carries TRBV4-3 and TRBJ2-1; D is undetermined. The length of the CDR3 is 16 residues. The germline V gene encodes CDR1 LGHNA and CDR2 YSLEER. Trimming stripped 0 bases from V and 1 base from J, with 10 bases between. The CDR3 spells CASSQDLTSSYNEQFF. The CDR3 DNA reads TGCGCCAGCAGCCAAGATTTAACTTCGTCCTACAATGAGCAGTTCTTC.